A single sample is the source of the 8 T cell receptor beta chains below, sequenced in a study of cytomegalovirus exposure and HLA in healthy donors. The data were produced by immunoSEQ multiplex PCR, yet TCRdb's version contains in-frame clones alone and is incomplete. In the table there are about 130,000 clones, about 96% of which are singletons. Input material: PBMCs. All receptors come from a man aged 18-30 years in good health and CMV-seronegative.

The chain has TRBV9 and TRBJ2-4; no clear D gene. V was trimmed by 0 bases and J by 5 bases, leaving 9 bases between them. The CDR3 has 14 residues. Germline values: CDR1 SGDLS, CDR2 YYNGEE. CDR3 loop: CASSVGSLENIQYF. The CDR3 bases are TGTGCCAGCAGCGTAGGTAGTCTTGAAAACATTCAGTACTTC.

This clone was detected a few times. The chain couples TRBV18 to TRBJ2-2, with a possible D match to TRBD2 (6 bases). V lost 6 bases and J lost 1, with 15 bases in between. The germline V gene encodes CDR1 KGHSH and CDR2 LQKENI. The CDR3 runs to 16 residues. CDR3 DNA: TGTGCCAGCTCCACAGACTTTAGCGGGAACACCGGGGAGCTGTTTTTT. Translating it yields CASSTDFSGNTGELFF.

The chain links TRBV15 to TRBJ1-1; D remains unclear. Germline loops: CDR1 LNHNV, CDR2 YYDKDF (reference sequence). This CDR3 spans 15 amino acids. V lost 0 bases, J lost 1 base, and 9 bases lay in between. CDR3 coding DNA: TGTGCCACCAGCAGAGATTTGGCAGGGAACACTGAAGCTTTCTTT. Protein: CATSRDLAGNTEAFF.

V gene TRBV4-2 combines with J gene TRBJ1-2; D not resolved. Germline CDR1 LGHNA, CDR2 YNFKEQ. V dropped 0 bases and J dropped 4 bases, with 15 bases sitting between them. CDR3 size: 16 residues. For the CDR3, the DNA is TGTGCCAGCAGCCAAGAGCTCCAGGACTTCTTCTATGGCTACACCTTC. The encoded protein is CASSQELQDFFYGYTF.

CDR3 nucleotides: TGTGCCAGTAGTACGTGGGAGGGCCAAGAGACCCAGTACTTC. This encodes CASSTWEGQETQYF. This rearrangement joins TRBV19 to TRBJ2-5, with 7 positions matching TRBD2. Germline loops: CDR1 LNHDA, CDR2 SQIVND (reference sequence). This CDR3 has 14 residues. The V and J ends lost 4 bases and 1 base, in that order; junction bases with no gene match: 3. Using reference TRBV19 and TRBJ2-5 for the parts outside the CDR3, the full variable domain is DGGITQSPKYLFRKEGQNVTLSCEQNLNHDAMYWYRQDPGQGLRLIYYSQIVNDFQKGDIAEGYSVSREKKESFPLTVTSAQKNPTAFYLCASSTWEGQETQYFGPGTRLLVL.

The chain couples TRBV7-9 to TRBJ2-4, with D perhaps TRBD2 (7 bases). Germline V gene data show CDR1 as SEHNR and CDR2 as FQNEAQ (reference sequence). V was clipped by 2 bases and J by 0 bases, with 17 bases between them. CDR3 length: 18 amino acids. The CDR3 DNA reads TGTGCCAGCAGCTTAAGAATGGGGGGGCCTTTAGCCAAAAACATTCAGTACTTC. Translating it yields CASSLRMGGPLAKNIQYF.

The chain has TRBV30 and TRBJ1-2; D remains ambiguous. With 5 bases removed from V and 8 bases from J, the gap between germline ends came to 18 bases. Germline assignment: CDR1 GTSNPN and CDR2 SVGIG (reference sequence). This CDR3 contains 13 residues. The CDR3 DNA follows: TGTGCCTGGCAACCCGGGAGCACGGGCGGCTACACCTTC. It yields the protein CAWQPGSTGGYTF.

The rearrangement uses TRBV7-2 and TRBJ1-2, with 12 bases aligning to TRBD1. Germline V gives CDR1 SGHTA, CDR2 FQGNSA. Losses at the gene ends were 1 base for V and 8 bases for J; bases not matched to a gene: 8. The length of the CDR3 is 16 residues. CDR3 loop: CASSLGGQGAVEGYTF. CDR3 in DNA: TGTGCCAGCAGCTTAGGGGGACAGGGGGCGGTAGAAGGCTACACCTTC.